This T cell receptor (beta chain) was identified in a study of cytomegalovirus exposure and HLA in healthy donors. Study-wide background: Among the approximately 400 donors who were genotyped, approximately 83% fell in the genetic ancestry cluster that is associated with self-reported Caucasian donors. Findings and limits, study-wide: Reports indicate that TCR beta sequences accurately predicted the HLA-A and HLA-B alleles of most subjects.

The CDR3 runs to 13 residues. V lost 4 bases and J lost 7; bases outside the gene matches: 5. Germline values: CDR1 MNHEY, CDR2 SVGAGI. Turning to this clone: Its antigen is not known.

PCR employed 60 Vbeta and 13 Jbeta primers. The repertoire was sequenced with immunoSEQ multiplex PCR; TCRdb's copy has only in-frame clones and lacks some. The sample totals 200,000 or so clones; its top ten clones hold about 1.1%. This chain connects TRBV6-5 to TRBJ1-1; 8 positions agree with TRBD1. This clonotype was obtained from a girl aged 2 to 9 in good health and CMV-seropositive. Sample: PBMCs. In DNA form, the CDR3 reads TGTGCCAGCAGTTCACAGGGGGTGGTTGAAGCTTTCTTT. Translating gives CASSSQGVVEAFF.